The entry that follows covers one T cell receptor (beta chain) sequence. This entry belongs to a study of shared clonotypes between healthy human individuals. Germline V gene sequence: CDR1 MGHRA, CDR2 YSYEKL. Deletions cut 0 bases from V and 11 bases from J, with 17 bases between. CDR3 length equals 15 residues. Original analysis: Because ImmunoSEQ provided only junction sequences with no quality scores, the filtering differed. The table came from immunoSEQ multiplex PCR; TCRdb's copy has only in-frame clones and leaves some out. V, J and clone size are those of that table, while D and trimming were read from the DNA. The sample holds 450,000 to 600,000 clones, 70% to 85% seen once.

This chain uses TRBV4-1 with TRBJ2-1; D might be TRBD2 (6 bases). The sequence was collected from a woman between 40 and 55 years old in good health. Some clones in this sample may be carry-over from other donors' samples. Input material: PBMCs. DNA for the CDR3: TGCGCCAGCAGCCAAGAGTACGGGAGAAGGTCCCAGCAGTTCTTC. Protein sequence: CASSQEYGRRSQQFF.